This TCR beta chain originates from a study of cytomegalovirus exposure and HLA in healthy donors. About the research overall: Earlier results showed roughly 120 million unique TCR beta sequences derived from about 179 million T cells. Study findings and constraints: Donors belonging to an Asian-associated ancestry cluster reportedly showed fewer N-insertions in productive TCRs than the 666-donor mean, according to what a later analysis found.

With regard to this clone: The antigen is not known.

Healthy bone marrow donors supplied every sample. Nominal health characterized the donors when sampled, though unrecorded immune exposures were likely. The germline gives CDR1 SGHTA, CDR2 FQGTGA. The CDR3 loop spans 15 amino acids. With V trimmed by 4 bases and J by 9 bases, 10 bases remained unmatched. 60 Vbeta and 13 Jbeta primers were used in PCR. Some clones are missing from TCRdb's copy, which holds only in-frame ones; the method was immunoSEQ multiplex PCR. The sample includes about 190,000 clones, about three quarters of them seen just once. This receptor was taken from a woman between 40 and 55 years old in good health and CMV-seronegative. The V gene is TRBV7-3, the J gene TRBJ2-1; 9 positions agree with TRBD2. What was sequenced was PBMCs. CDR3 sequence reads: CASSSNSGRGGEQFF. The CDR3, as DNA: TGTGCCAGCAGCTCTAATAGCGGGAGAGGGGGTGAGCAGTTCTTC.